This T cell receptor beta chain appears in the sequencing data of a study of shared clonotypes between healthy human individuals. As for the study in general: Three men and two women, aged 18 to 49, were donors. Findings and caveats of the study: Sequencing depth was predicted to influence how clonotypes are shared among donors.

TCRdb's copy holds only in-frame clones and misses some; the assay was immunoSEQ multiplex PCR. The sample has 550,000 to 750,000 clones; 92% are singletons. Naivety among CD8 cells was defined by CD45RO negativity and positive CCR7 selection, thereby excluding terminally differentiated effector memory CD45RA+ cells. The CDR3 consists of 16 residues. Germline values: CDR1 MGHRA, CDR2 YSYEKL. Trimming removed 1 base at V and 2 bases at J, with 13 bases between. A remark on this clone: Its antigen is undetermined.

The TCR comes from a man aged 25-45 years in good health. V is TRBV4-1 and J is TRBJ2-3, with a tentative D call TRBD2 (6 bases). The sample taken for sequencing was naive CD8+ T cells sorted from blood. The DNA of the CDR3 is TGCGCCAGCAGCCAAGGAGTCGGCGGGATCACAGATACGCAGTATTTT. Protein product: CASSQGVGGITDTQYF.